This T cell receptor beta chain was recovered during a study of blood T cell repertoires in COVID-19. The germline V gene encodes CDR1 SGHAT and CDR2 FQNNGV. V was cut by 5 bases and J by 6 bases, with 10 bases left in between. This CDR3 has 12 amino acids. Generated by immunoSEQ multiplex PCR, the TCRdb table keeps only in-frame clones and is missing some. The sample carries more than 90,000 clones, roughly 82% recorded once. The sample comprised peripheral blood. This chain joins TRBV11-2 and TRBJ2-5, with a tentative D call TRBD2 (5 bases). The source is a man older than 75 with acute or convalescent COVID-19. The CDR3 DNA reads as TGTGCCAGCAGCGTAGGGAGAAAGACCCAGTACTTC. This translates into CASSVGRKTQYF.